This TCR beta chain appears in the sequencing data of a study of blood T cell repertoires in COVID-19. Study information: Donors in the United States, Italy and Spain gave samples during acute or convalescent COVID-19. The cDNA or gDNA used as material had been derived from T cells, B-cell-depleted T cells, or PBMCs.

As processed by the authors: Using reference gene primer amplification, nucleated cell counts were estimated. Assay: immunoSEQ multiplex PCR; the TCRdb copy retains only in-frame clones and omits some. The DNA gave D and trimming, while V, J and clone size come from that table. The sample has 180,000 or so clones; 76% are singletons. Specimen: peripheral blood. This TCR came from a woman between 50 and 59 years old with active or convalescent COVID-19.

CDR3 nucleotide sequence: TGTGCCAGCTCACTGGACAGGGGCCGGTCCTACAATGAGCAGTTCTTC. Translated: CASSLDRGRSYNEQFF. The chain joins TRBV18 to TRBJ2-1, with TRBD1 matching over 9 bases. The CDR3 is 16 amino acids. V shed 4 bases, J shed 1 base, and the junction held 5 bases outside the gene matches. Germline lookup yields CDR1 KGHSH and CDR2 LQKENI.